This T cell receptor beta chain was recovered during a study of cytomegalovirus exposure and HLA in healthy donors. Study-level information: Earlier sequencing of 200 million or so T cells yielded roughly 100 million unique TCR beta sequences.

Note on this clone: What it binds is not known.

Vbeta (60) and Jbeta (13) primers were used in the PCR. Assay: immunoSEQ multiplex PCR; the TCRdb copy retains only in-frame clones and omits some. The table has 140,000 or so clones, approximately 86% seen once. V was clipped by 6 bases and J by 0 bases, with 20 bases between them. CDR3 size: 17 residues. CDR1 SGHVS and CDR2 FNYEAQ come from the germline V gene. Study-wide points: Many donors shared some public TCRs, even though most TCR sequences were rare.

The origin of this receptor is a woman between 40 and 55 years old in good health and CMV-seronegative. Sequenced: PBMCs. V and J are TRBV7-6 and TRBJ1-1; D gene ambiguous. CDR3 residues: CASSGLETDNMNTEAFF. The DNA of the CDR3 is TGTGCCAGCAGTGGCCTAGAGACGGATAACATGAACACTGAAGCTTTCTTT.